Each of the 10 T cell receptor beta chains below was sequenced from the same sample in a study of technical replicates of blood from a few donors. Assay: immunoSEQ multiplex PCR; the TCRdb copy retains only in-frame clones and omits some. The sample lists fewer than 100,000 clones, less than 95% occurring once. The sequenced material came from T cells isolated from PBMCs. The receptors shown here come from a human donor in good health.

The chain is built from TRBV16 and TRBJ2-1, with TRBD2 matching 8 bases. The CDR3 is 14 amino acids. With V trimmed by 0 bases and J by 6 bases, 1 base remained unmatched. The germline CDR1 and CDR2 sequences are KGHSY and FQNENV. CDR3 DNA sequence: TGTGCCAGCAGCCAATCGAGCGGGAGCAATGAGCAGTTCTTC. Its translation is CASSQSSGSNEQFF.

The genes are TRBV19 and TRBJ1-2; the match to TRBD1 covers 7 bases. J was trimmed by 7 bases and V by 5 bases; bases with no gene match: 10. The CDR3 extends over 14 amino acids. CDR1 is LNHDA, CDR2 SQIVND, per germline (reference sequence). The DNA for the CDR3 is TGTGCCAGTAGTGCGGGACAGTGGAGGGTTGGCTACACCTTC. It yields the protein CASSAGQWRVGYTF.

The rearrangement links TRBV5-6 to TRBJ1-5, with a possible D match to TRBD1 (6 bases). V lost 6 bases to trimming and J lost 0 bases, with 16 bases between them. The germline V gene encodes CDR1 SGHDT and CDR2 YYEEEE. The CDR3 has 16 residues. In DNA form, the CDR3 reads TGTGCCAGCACCTGGGGGGGGCTTTATAGCAATCAGCCCCAGCATTTT. This encodes CASTWGGLYSNQPQHF.

The rearrangement uses TRBV19 and TRBJ2-1; no clear D. This CDR3 region has 15 residues. Germline V gene sequence: CDR1 LNHDA, CDR2 SQIVND (reference sequence). Trimming took off 7 bases at V and 0 bases at J, with 13 bases between the two ends. In DNA form, the CDR3 reads TGTGCCAGTACCATAAGACTCAGCTCCTACAATGAGCAGTTCTTC. Protein sequence: CASTIRLSSYNEQFF.

This rearrangement joins TRBV12-5 to TRBJ2-3, with TRBD1 matching over 7 bases. The V and J ends lost 6 bases and 3 bases, in that order; junction bases with no gene match: 9. Germline CDR1 and CDR2: LGHNT and FRNRAP. CDR3 length: 15 amino acids. In nucleotides, the CDR3 is TGTGCTAGTGGCTCTGAATTGGACAGGACAGATACGCAGTATTTT. This codes for CASGSELDRTDTQYF.

The chain couples TRBV19 to TRBJ2-1; perhaps TRBD2 as D (5 bases). Trimming took off 6 bases at V and 7 bases at J, with 16 bases between the two ends. Germline CDR1 is LNHDA and CDR2 is SQIVND (reference sequence). The CDR3 contains 14 residues. The CDR3 protein is CASRGEGLGNEQFF. Written as DNA, the CDR3 is TGTGCCAGTAGAGGAGAGGGCCTAGGGAATGAGCAGTTCTTC.

This sequence joins TRBV19 and TRBJ2-1; 11 bases are shared with TRBD1. The CDR3 totals 16 residues. Germline CDR1 and CDR2: LNHDA and SQIVND (reference sequence). V trimming: 1 base; J trimming: 4 bases; junction bases outside the gene matches: 3. The CDR3 nucleotides are TGTGCCAGTAGTATAGGGACAGGGGGCACGTACAATGAGCAGTTCTTC. This codes for CASSIGTGGTYNEQFF.

J is TRBJ1-2 and V is TRBV28; D is unclear. Trimming left V 6 bases short and J 5 bases short, with 25 bases between. Per germline, CDR1 MDHEN and CDR2 SYDVKM. This CDR3 has 17 amino acids. The CDR3 here is CASRRVPGSSSRYGYTF. As DNA, the CDR3 is TGTGCCAGCAGGCGGGTTCCGGGGTCTTCGAGTCGGTATGGCTACACCTTC.

The gene calls are TRBV28 and TRBJ2-3, with 9 bases identical to TRBD1. CDR3 size: 16 residues. CDR1 and CDR2 from the germline V gene are MDHEN and SYDVKM. J gave up 4 bases and V 2 bases, and 7 bases lay outside the gene matches. CDR3 bases: TGTGCCAGCAGTTTAAAGAGGACAGGGGCCTCAGATACGCAGTATTTT. Its translation is CASSLKRTGASDTQYF.

The chain has TRBV7-9 and TRBJ2-7; 9 bases map to TRBD1. V shed 1 base and J 1 base; nucleotides not matched to a gene: 2. Germline CDR1 reads SEHNR; CDR2 reads FQNEAQ (reference sequence). The CDR3 totals 15 residues. The CDR3 spells CASSLGDRESYEQYF. The CDR3 DNA follows: TGTGCCAGCAGCTTAGGGGACAGGGAGTCCTACGAGCAGTACTTC.